The source of this T cell receptor beta chain is a study of blood T cell repertoires in COVID-19. The wider study: Sources were T cells, B-cell-depleted T cells, or PBMCs; the material itself was cDNA or gDNA.

Assay used: immunoSEQ multiplex PCR; TCRdb lists only in-frame clones, some missing. The data contain around 100,000 clones, more than 75% of them singletons. J gave up 2 bases and V 3 bases, and 4 bases lay outside the gene matches. The CDR3 consists of 15 residues. CDR1 and CDR2 (germline): SEHNR, FQNEAQ (reference sequence). The rearrangement links TRBV7-9 to TRBJ1-3; 7 nucleotides align to TRBD1. The TCR originated in a human donor in a cohort sampled during active COVID-19. Sequencing was done on a sample of peripheral blood. Here the CDR3 reads CASSFTGVPGNTIYF. DNA of the CDR3: TGTGCCAGCAGCTTCACAGGGGTCCCTGGAAACACCATATATTTT.